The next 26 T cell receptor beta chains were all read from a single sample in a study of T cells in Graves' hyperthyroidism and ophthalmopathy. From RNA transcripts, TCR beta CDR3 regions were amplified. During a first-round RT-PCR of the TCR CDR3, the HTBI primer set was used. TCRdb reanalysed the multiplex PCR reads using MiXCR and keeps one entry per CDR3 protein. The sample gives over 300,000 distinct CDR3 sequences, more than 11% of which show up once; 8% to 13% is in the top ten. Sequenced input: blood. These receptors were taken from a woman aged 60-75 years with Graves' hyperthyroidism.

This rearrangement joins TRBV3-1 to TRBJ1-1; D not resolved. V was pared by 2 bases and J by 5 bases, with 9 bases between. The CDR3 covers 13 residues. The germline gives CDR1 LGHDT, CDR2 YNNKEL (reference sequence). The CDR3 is CASSQIMATEAFF. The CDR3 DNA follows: TGTGCCAGCAGCCAAATCATGGCGACTGAAGCTTTCTTT. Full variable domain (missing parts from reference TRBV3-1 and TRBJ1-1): DTAVSQTPKYLVTQMGNDKSIKCEQNLGHDTMYWYKQDSKKFLKIMFSYNNKELIINETVPNRFSPKSPDKAHLNLHINSLELGDSAVYFCASSQIMATEAFFGQGTRLTVV.

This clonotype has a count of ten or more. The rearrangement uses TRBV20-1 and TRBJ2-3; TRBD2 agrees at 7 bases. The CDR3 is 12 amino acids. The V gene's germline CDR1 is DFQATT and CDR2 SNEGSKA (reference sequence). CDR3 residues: CRAEGGPDTQYF. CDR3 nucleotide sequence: TGCCGCGCGGAGGGAGGGCCGGATACGCAGTATTTT.

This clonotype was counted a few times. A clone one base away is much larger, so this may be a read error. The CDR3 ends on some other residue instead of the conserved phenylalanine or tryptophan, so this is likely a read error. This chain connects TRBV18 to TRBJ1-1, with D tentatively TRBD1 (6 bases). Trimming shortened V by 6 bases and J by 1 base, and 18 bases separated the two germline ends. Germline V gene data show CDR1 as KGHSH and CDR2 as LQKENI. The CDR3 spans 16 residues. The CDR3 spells CASSFSSGAWNTEAFL. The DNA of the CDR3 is TGTGCCAGCTCTTTCTCCTCAGGGGCTTGGAACACTGAAGCTTTCCTT.

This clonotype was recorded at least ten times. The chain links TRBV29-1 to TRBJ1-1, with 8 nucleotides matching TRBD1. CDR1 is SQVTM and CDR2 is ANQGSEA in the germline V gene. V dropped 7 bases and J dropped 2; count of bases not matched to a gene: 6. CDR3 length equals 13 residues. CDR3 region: CSARGQANTEAFF. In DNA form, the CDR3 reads TGCAGCGCCCGGGGACAGGCAAACACTGAAGCTTTCTTT. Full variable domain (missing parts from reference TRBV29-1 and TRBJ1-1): SAVISQKPSRDICQRGTSLTIQCQVDSQVTMMFWYRQQPGQSLTLIATANQGSEATYESGFVIDKFPISRPNLTFSTLTVSNMSPEDSSIYLCSARGQANTEAFFGQGTRLTVV.

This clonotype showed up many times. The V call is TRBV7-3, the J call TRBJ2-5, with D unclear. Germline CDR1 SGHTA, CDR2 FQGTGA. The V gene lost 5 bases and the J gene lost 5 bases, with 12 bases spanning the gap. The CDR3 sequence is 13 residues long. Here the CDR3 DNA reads TGTGCCAGCAGCCCGACCAATATGGAGACCCAGTACTTC. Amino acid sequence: CASSPTNMETQYF. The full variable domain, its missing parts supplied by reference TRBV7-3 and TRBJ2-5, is GAGVSQTPSNKVTEKGKYVELRCDPISGHTALYWYRQSLGQGPEFLIYFQGTGAADDSGLPNDRFFAVRPEGSVSTLKIQRTERGDSAVYLCASSPTNMETQYFGPGTRLLVL.

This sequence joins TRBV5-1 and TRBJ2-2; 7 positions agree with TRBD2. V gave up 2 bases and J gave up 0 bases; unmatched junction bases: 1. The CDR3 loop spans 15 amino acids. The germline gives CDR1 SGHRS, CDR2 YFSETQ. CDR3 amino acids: CASSFGLANTGELFF. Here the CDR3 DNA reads TGCGCCAGCAGCTTCGGACTAGCGAACACCGGGGAGCTGTTTTTT.

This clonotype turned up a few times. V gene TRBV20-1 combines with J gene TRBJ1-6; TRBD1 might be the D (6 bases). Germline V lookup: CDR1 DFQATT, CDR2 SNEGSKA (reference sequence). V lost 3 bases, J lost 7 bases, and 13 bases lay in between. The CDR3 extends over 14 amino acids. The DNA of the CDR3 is TGCAGTGCTAGCTCCGCAGGGGAAAATTCACCCCTCCACTTT. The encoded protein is CSASSAGENSPLHF.

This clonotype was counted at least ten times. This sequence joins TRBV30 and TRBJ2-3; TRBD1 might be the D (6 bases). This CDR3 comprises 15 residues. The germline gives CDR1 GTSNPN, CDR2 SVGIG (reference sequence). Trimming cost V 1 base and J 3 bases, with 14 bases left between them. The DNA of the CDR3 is TGTGCCTGGAGTGCCATAGGGGGTCGGACAGATACGCAGTATTTT. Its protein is CAWSAIGGRTDTQYF.

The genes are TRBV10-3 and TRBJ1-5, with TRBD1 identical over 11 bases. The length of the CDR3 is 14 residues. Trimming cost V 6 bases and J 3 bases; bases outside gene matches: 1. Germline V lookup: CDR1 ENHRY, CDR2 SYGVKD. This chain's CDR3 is CAIRDRGPNQPQHF. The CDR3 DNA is TGTGCCATCAGGGACAGGGGGCCCAATCAGCCCCAGCATTTT.

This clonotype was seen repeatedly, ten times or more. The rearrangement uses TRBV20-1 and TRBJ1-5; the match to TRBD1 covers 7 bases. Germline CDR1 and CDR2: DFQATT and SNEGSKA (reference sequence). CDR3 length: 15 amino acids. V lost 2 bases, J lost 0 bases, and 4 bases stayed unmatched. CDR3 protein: CSARRGTDSNQPQHF. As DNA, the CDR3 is TGCAGTGCTAGAAGGGGGACAGATAGCAATCAGCCCCAGCATTTT.

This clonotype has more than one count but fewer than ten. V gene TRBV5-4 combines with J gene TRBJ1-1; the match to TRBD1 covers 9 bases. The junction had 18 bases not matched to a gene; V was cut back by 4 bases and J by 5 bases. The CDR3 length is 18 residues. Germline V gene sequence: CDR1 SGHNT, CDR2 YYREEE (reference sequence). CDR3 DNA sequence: TGTGCCAGCAGCCTTGCCTCGGGACAGGGTTTTATAGGGACTGAAGCTTTCTTT. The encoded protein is CASSLASGQGFIGTEAFF.

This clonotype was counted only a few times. In DNA form, the CDR3 reads TGCGCCAGCAGCTTTCAAGGGGACCTCAATGAGCAGTTCTTC. Protein product: CASSFQGDLNEQFF. The chain uses TRBV5-1 and TRBJ2-1, with D perhaps being TRBD1 or TRBD2 (5 bases each). The CDR3 consists of 14 residues. Between the trimmed V and J ends, which lost 2 bases and 6 bases, there was a span of 12 bases. Looked up from germline, CDR1 is SGHRS and CDR2 is YFSETQ.

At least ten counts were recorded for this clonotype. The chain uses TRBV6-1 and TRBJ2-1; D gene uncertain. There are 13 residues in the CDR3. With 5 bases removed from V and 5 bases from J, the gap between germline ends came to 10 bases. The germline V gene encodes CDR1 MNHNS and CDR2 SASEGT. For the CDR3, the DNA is TGTGCCAGCAGTTCCGTCGTGAACAATGAGCAGTTCTTC. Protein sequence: CASSSVVNNEQFF.

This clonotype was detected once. The CDR3 spells CAWSVLLFGTGDTEAFF. The DNA for the CDR3 is TGTGCCTGGAGTGTACTTCTCTTCGGGACAGGCGACACTGAAGCTTTCTTT. The chain combines TRBV30 with TRBJ1-1; 8 bases are shared with TRBD1. Trimming took 0 bases from V and 3 from J; bases not matched to a gene: 12. Germline assignment: CDR1 GTSNPN and CDR2 SVGIG (reference sequence). The CDR3 is 17 amino acids.

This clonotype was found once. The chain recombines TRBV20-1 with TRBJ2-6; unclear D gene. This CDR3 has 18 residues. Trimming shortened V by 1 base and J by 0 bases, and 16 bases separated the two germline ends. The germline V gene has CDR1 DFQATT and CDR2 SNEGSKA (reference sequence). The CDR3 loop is CSARAGVGKSSGANVLTF. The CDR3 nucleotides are TGCAGTGCTAGAGCGGGCGTGGGGAAAAGCTCTGGGGCCAACGTCCTGACTTTC.

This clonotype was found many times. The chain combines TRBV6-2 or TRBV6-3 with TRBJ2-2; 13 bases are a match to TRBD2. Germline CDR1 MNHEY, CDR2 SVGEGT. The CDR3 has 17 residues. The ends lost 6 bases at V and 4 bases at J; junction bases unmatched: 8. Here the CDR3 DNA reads TGTGCCAGCAGCCCGGAACTAGCGGGAGGGTCCACCGGGGAGCTGTTTTTT. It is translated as CASSPELAGGSTGELFF.

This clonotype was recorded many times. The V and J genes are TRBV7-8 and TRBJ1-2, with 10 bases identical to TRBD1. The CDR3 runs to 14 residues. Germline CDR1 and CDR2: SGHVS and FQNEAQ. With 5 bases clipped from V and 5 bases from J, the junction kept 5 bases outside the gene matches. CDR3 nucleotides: TGTGCCAGCAGCAGGGACAGGGGAGGGTATGGCTACACCTTC. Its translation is CASSRDRGGYGYTF.

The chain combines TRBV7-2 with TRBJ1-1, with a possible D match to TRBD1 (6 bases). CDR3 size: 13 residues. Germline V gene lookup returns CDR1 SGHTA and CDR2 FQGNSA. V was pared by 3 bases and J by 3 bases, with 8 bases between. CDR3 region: CASSFDRYTEAFF. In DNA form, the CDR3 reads TGTGCCAGCAGCTTTGACAGGTACACTGAAGCTTTCTTT.

Here the CDR3 DNA reads TGTGCCAGTAGTGATTTTACTAGCGGGAGACGTGAGCAGTACTTC. Translating gives CASSDFTSGRREQYF. The chain couples TRBV19 to TRBJ2-7, with TRBD2 identical over 11 bases. Germline V lookup: CDR1 LNHDA, CDR2 SQIVND (reference sequence). The length of the CDR3 is 15 residues. V gave up 5 bases and J gave up 7 bases; unmatched junction bases: 10. Variable domain in full (rest from reference TRBV19 and TRBJ2-7): DGGITQSPKYLFRKEGQNVTLSCEQNLNHDAMYWYRQDPGQGLRLIYYSQIVNDFQKGDIAEGYSVSREKKESFPLTVTSAQKNPTAFYLCASSDFTSGRREQYFGPGTRLTVT.

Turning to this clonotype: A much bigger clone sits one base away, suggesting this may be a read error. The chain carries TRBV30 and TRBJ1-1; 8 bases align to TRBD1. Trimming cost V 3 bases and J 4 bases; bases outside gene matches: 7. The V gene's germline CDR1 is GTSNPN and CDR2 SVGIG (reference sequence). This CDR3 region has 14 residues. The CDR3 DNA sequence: TGTGCCTGGAGCCCAGGGGGCGCTGGCACTGAAGCTTTCTTT. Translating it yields CAWSPGGAGTEAFF. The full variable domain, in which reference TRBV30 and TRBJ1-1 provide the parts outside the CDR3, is SQTIHQWPATLVQPVGSPLSLECTVEGTSNPNLYWYRQAAGRGLQLLFYSVGIGQISSEVPQNLSASRPQDRQFILSSKKLLLSDSGFYLCAWSPGGAGTEAFFGQGTRLTVV.

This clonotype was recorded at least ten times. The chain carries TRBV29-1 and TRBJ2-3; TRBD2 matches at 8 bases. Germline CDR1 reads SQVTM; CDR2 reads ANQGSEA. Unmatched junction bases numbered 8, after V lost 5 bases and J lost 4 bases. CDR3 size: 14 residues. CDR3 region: CSVKTSVPSDTQYF. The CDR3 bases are TGCAGCGTTAAGACTAGCGTCCCGTCAGATACGCAGTATTTT.

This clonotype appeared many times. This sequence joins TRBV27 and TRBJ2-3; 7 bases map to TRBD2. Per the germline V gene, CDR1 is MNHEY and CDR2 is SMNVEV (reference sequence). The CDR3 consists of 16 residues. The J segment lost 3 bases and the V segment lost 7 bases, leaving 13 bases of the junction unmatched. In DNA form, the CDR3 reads TGTGCCAGCAATGGGCGGGAGAGTAGTTGGACAGATACGCAGTATTTT. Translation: CASNGRESSWTDTQYF.

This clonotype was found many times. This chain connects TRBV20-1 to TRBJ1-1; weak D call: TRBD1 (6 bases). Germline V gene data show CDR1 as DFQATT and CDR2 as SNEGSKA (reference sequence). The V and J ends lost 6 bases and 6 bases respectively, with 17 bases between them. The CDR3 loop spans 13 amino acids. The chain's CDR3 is CSAKEAGEAEAFF. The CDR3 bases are TGCAGTGCGAAAGAGGCAGGGGAAGCTGAAGCTTTCTTT.

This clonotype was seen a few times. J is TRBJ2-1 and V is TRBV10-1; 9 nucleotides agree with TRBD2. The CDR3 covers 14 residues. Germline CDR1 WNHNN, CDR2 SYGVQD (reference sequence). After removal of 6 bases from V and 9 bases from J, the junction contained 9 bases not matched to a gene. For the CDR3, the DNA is TGCGCCAGCAGCGGCGGGAGGGCCCGGCGTGAGCAGTTCTTC. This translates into CASSGGRARREQFF.

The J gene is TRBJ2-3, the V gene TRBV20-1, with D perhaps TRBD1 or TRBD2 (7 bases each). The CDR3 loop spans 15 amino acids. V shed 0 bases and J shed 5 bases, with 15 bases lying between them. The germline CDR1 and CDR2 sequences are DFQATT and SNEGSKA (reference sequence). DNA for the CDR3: TGCAGTGCTAGAGATAACGGCAGGGGGGGAGATACGCAGTATTTT. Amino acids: CSARDNGRGGDTQYF.

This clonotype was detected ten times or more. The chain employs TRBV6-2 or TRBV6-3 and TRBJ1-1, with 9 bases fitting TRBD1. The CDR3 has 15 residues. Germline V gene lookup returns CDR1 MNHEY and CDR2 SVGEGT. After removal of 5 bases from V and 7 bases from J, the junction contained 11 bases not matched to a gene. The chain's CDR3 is CASSRGTGRVLEAFF. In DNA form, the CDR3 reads TGTGCCAGCAGTAGGGGGACAGGGAGGGTCCTTGAAGCTTTCTTT.